This T cell receptor (beta chain) comes out of a study of control samples from healthy donors and cancer patients (dated by TCRdb to about 2020). Libraries came from the immunoSEQ multiplex PCR assay. TCRdb took this table from immuneACCESS and kept in-frame rearrangements with V and J called. Such tables lack part of the clones; where checked against another copy, unresolved V genes explain under half of the gap, and the rest is unexplained. This sample has 100,000 to 150,000 clones in its table, and over 80% of those were observed once. 0.58% of the sample comes from the top ten. As to this clone: Its antigen remains undetermined. It has no much larger one-base neighbor in the sample; base qualities were not kept.

From a lookup of the germline V gene, CDR1 and CDR2 are SGHRS and YFSETQ. The junction carries 14 bases between V and J, which are trimmed by 4 bases and 2 bases respectively. The CDR3 covers 15 residues, taking in both the cysteine and the phenylalanine. Only the CDR3 DNA is retained, 45 bases long and in frame from the first base. The sequenced sample was PBMCs. This TCR was sampled from a man aged 80 or over with head and neck cancer. This chain joins TRBV5-1 to TRBJ2-3, and TRBD2 may be the D gene, going by 6 matching bases. The CDR3 corresponds to CASSKLAADTDTQYF. The DNA is as follows: TGCGCCAGCAGCAAGTTAGCGGCCGACACAGATACGCAGTATTTT. With all but the CDR3 taken from the reference TRBV5-1 and TRBJ2-3 genes, the full variable domain is: KAGVTQTPRYLIKTRGQQVTLSCSPISGHRSVSWYQQTPGQGLQFLFEYFSETQRNKGNFPGRFSGRQFSNSRSEMNVSTLELGDSALYLCASSKLAADTDTQYFGPGTRLTVL.